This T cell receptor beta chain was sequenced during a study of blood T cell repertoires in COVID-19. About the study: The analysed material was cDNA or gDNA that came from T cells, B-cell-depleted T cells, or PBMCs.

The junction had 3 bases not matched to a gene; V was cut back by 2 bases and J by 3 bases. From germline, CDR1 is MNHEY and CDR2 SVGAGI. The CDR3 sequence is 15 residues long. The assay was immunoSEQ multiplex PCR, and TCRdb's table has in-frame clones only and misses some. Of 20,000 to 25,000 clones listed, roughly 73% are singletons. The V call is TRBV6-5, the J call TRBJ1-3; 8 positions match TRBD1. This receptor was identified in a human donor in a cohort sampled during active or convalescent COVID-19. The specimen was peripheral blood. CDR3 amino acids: CASSYGTGYGNTIYF. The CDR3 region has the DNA TGTGCCAGCAGTTACGGGACAGGTTATGGAAACACCATATATTTT.